This T cell receptor beta chain was retrieved from a study of T cells after somatic rescue of genetic block. Measured with immunoSEQ multiplex PCR; TCRdb has only the in-frame clones, and not every one. The repertoire holds 68,000 or so clones, less than 95% seen once, with roughly 2.8% in the top ten. Per germline, CDR1 GTSNPN and CDR2 SVGIG (reference sequence). The CDR3 is 11 amino acids. Trimming pared 7 bases from V and 1 base from J, leaving 8 bases between. The chain joins TRBV30 to TRBJ2-7; a possible D gene is TRBD2 (5 bases). Sequencing was performed on peripheral blood mononuclear cells (PBMCs). This receptor was taken from a middle-aged man. The CDR3 here is CASSRSYEQYF. CDR3 nucleotide sequence: TGTGCCTCTAGCAGGTCCTACGAGCAGTACTTC.